This record concerns one T cell receptor beta chain sequence. Its matching antigen is unknown. A much larger clone differs by one base, so this may be a read error. In germline, CDR1 is MNHEY, CDR2 SVGAGI. Trimming stripped 0 bases from V and 3 bases from J, with 12 bases between. CDR3 size: 15 residues. This entry comes from a study of T cells in Graves' hyperthyroidism and ophthalmopathy. Study observations and caveats: Expanded thyroid clonotypes (above 0.001) were mostly also found in blood.

It was RNA transcripts that yielded the amplified TCR beta CDR3 regions. HTBI primers were employed in a first-round RT-PCR of the TCR CDR3. TCRdb fed the multiplex PCR reads into MiXCR, producing one record per CDR3 protein. The data show 700,000 or so distinct CDR3 sequences, around 13% seen once. The chain recombines TRBV6-5 with TRBJ2-7; a weak D match, TRBD2 (6 bases). Sequencing input: blood. This TCR was recovered from a woman in her forties or fifties with Graves' ophthalmopathy. CDR3 loop: CASSYSWTINYEQYF. The DNA of the CDR3 is TGTGCCAGCAGTTACTCGTGGACTATTAACTACGAGCAGTACTTC.